These 27 T cell receptor beta chains share one sample of origin, sequenced in a study of spatial heterogeneity in lung cancer (dated by TCRdb to the late 2010s). Overall study outcomes, separate from this receptor: The tumor nonsynonymous mutation count correlated with the number of expanded intratumoral alpha and beta TCRs.

The library was generated by 5' RACE. Instrument used: NextSeq 500. The public reads were quality trimmed at Q25 with fastp and then assembled into clones with MiXCR by TCRdb, keeping productive beta chains. Here each entry gathers all rows of one CDR3 protein and keeps the most common genes and DNA. This sample is represented by roughly 7,700 distinct CDR3 sequences; more than 5% of them were singletons. 24% of the sample goes to the ten largest clones. These receptors have no known antigen. The intended sense of this specimen's time point label: sample taken at primary tumor resection. This material consisted of lung tumor tissue, taken at surgery. The receptors originated from a male donor with early-stage non-small cell lung cancer.

This clonotype rates as medium-sized. The rearrangement uses TRBV6-5 and TRBJ2-3; D possibly corresponds to TRBD1 (6 bases). CDR3 length: 15 residues. V was pared by 4 bases and J by 2 bases, with 13 bases between. Germline CDR1 MNHEY, CDR2 SVGAGI. CDR3 loop: CASSSPGQPTDTQYF. The CDR3 region has the DNA TGTGCCAGCAGTTCCCCCGGACAGCCCACAGATACGCAGTATTTT.

This clonotype showed up many times. The chain is built from TRBV24-1 and TRBJ2-6; D gene uncertain. Trimming pared 3 bases from V and 1 base from J, leaving 3 bases between. CDR1 KGHDR and CDR2 SFDVKD come from the germline V gene. This CDR3 is 14 amino acids long. CDR3 residues: CATSDGSGANVLTF. CDR3 bases: TGTGCCACCAGTGATGGGTCTGGGGCCAACGTCCTGACTTTC.

J is TRBJ1-6 and V is TRBV20-1, with a tentative D call TRBD1 (6 bases). This CDR3 has 15 amino acids. The germline gives CDR1 DFQATT, CDR2 SNEGSKA (reference sequence). Trimming removed 1 base from V and 8 bases from J, with 15 bases in between. The CDR3 coding sequence is TGCAGTGCTAGAGGAGGGGGTTTTGGGGATTCACCCCTCCACTTT. Amino acids: CSARGGGFGDSPLHF.

On this clonotype itself: Its ends do not fully match the called genes, so a read error is possible. This chain links TRBV19 with TRBJ2-5; D possibly matches TRBD1 or TRBD2 (6 bases each). There are 14 residues in the CDR3. CDR1 and CDR2 from the germline V gene are LNHDA and SQIVND (reference sequence). CDR3 sequence reads: CASSPTGSRETQHF. The CDR3 DNA reads as TGTGCCAGTAGCCCGACAGGCTCCCGGGAGACCCAGCACTTC.

Within the sample, this clonotype is medium-sized. The gene calls are TRBV28 and TRBJ2-7, with D perhaps given as TRBD1 or TRBD2 (5 bases each). V shed 2 bases and J shed 7 bases, with 15 bases lying between them. The CDR3 totals 14 residues. The germline V gene encodes CDR1 MDHEN and CDR2 SYDVKM. CDR3 amino acids: CASSLGPGRREQYF. The CDR3 coding sequence is TGTGCCAGCAGTTTAGGGCCGGGACGGAGAGAGCAGTACTTC.

This chain connects TRBV5-1 to TRBJ2-3, with a possible D match to TRBD2 (7 bases). CDR3 length: 16 residues. The germline V and J ends were trimmed by 6 bases and 2 bases, with 19 bases remaining between them. Germline-derived CDR1 and CDR2 are SGHRS and YFSETQ. The CDR3 nucleotides are TGCGCCAGCACTCTGGGACGGGGGGCCTCCACAGATACGCAGTATTTT. Its protein is CASTLGRGASTDTQYF.

Sample share makes this clonotype large. The chain recombines TRBV4-1 with TRBJ1-5; D unclear. The CDR3 runs 16 residues. V lost 0 bases and J lost 0, with 9 bases in between. Germline values: CDR1 MGHRA, CDR2 YSYEKL. Written as DNA, the CDR3 is TGCGCCAGCAGCCAAGATCATCGGGGTAGCAATCAGCCCCAGCATTTT. As protein: CASSQDHRGSNQPQHF.

This clonotype was counted many times. The V gene is TRBV18, the J gene TRBJ1-1; D remains ambiguous. The CDR3 spans 13 residues. V was clipped by 0 bases and J by 6 bases, with 8 bases between them. Germline CDR1 is KGHSH and CDR2 is LQKENI. Here the CDR3 reads CASSPPMGSEAFF. Here the CDR3 DNA reads TGTGCCAGCTCACCACCGATGGGTTCTGAAGCTTTCTTT.

This clonotype is medium-sized (0.01 to 0.1%) by share. The chain uses TRBV7-2 and TRBJ2-3; D is uncertain. CDR3 length: 17 residues. Germline values: CDR1 SGHTA, CDR2 FQGNSA. Trimming removed 5 bases at V and 0 bases at J, with 18 bases between. CDR3 region: CASSVPFLGASTDTQYF. The CDR3, as DNA: TGTGCCAGCAGCGTCCCCTTTTTGGGCGCTAGCACAGATACGCAGTATTTT.

Ten or more counts support this clonotype. The chain employs TRBV6-5 and TRBJ1-6, with D unresolved. The length of the CDR3 is 16 residues. Germline CDR1 MNHEY, CDR2 SVGAGI. Trimming pared 0 bases from V and 7 bases from J, leaving 13 bases between. The CDR3: CASSYSFGVKNSPLHF. DNA of the CDR3: TGTGCCAGCAGTTACTCGTTCGGGGTTAAGAATTCACCCCTCCACTTT.

This clonotype was seen at least ten times. The V and J genes are TRBV9 and TRBJ2-2; no clear D. Germline V lookup: CDR1 SGDLS, CDR2 YYNGEE. Trimming pared 0 bases from V and 1 base from J, leaving 4 bases between. CDR3 length: 14 amino acids. CDR3 loop: CASSVELNTGELFF. The CDR3 DNA reads TGTGCCAGCAGCGTAGAACTGAACACCGGGGAGCTGTTTTTT.

This clonotype occurred many times. This chain joins TRBV7-8 and TRBJ1-1; D not resolved. V lost 1 base, J lost 3 bases, and 12 bases lay in between. There are 15 residues in the CDR3. In germline, CDR1 is SGHVS, CDR2 FQNEAQ. The CDR3 region has the DNA TGTGCCAGCAGCTTAGGGCAGGCCTGGGACACTGAAGCTTTCTTT. This sequence encodes CASSLGQAWDTEAFF.

This clonotype is deemed medium-sized. V and J are TRBV12-3 or TRBV12-4 and TRBJ2-2; possible D gene TRBD2, 5 bases. The V end was cut by 5 bases, the J end by 1 base, with 14 bases between. The CDR3 totals 16 residues. The CDR3 region is CASSREQLLNTGELFF. CDR3 DNA: TGTGCCAGCAGTCGGGAACAACTATTGAACACCGGGGAGCTGTTTTTT.

This clonotype was recorded at least ten times. The V gene is TRBV9, the J gene TRBJ2-2; D not certain. This CDR3 comprises 14 residues. Germline CDR1 is SGDLS and CDR2 is YYNGEE. The germline V and J ends were trimmed by 1 base and 1 base, with 5 bases remaining between them. In DNA, the CDR3 is TGTGCCAGCAGCGTATCCAGGAACACCGGGGAGCTGTTTTTT. It yields the protein CASSVSRNTGELFF.

The chain uses TRBV4-1 and TRBJ2-2, with 7 bases lining up with TRBD1. Germline-derived CDR1 and CDR2 are MGHRA and YSYEKL. The CDR3 contains 15 residues. The junction had 5 bases not matched to a gene; V was cut back by 4 bases and J by 3 bases. Written as DNA, the CDR3 is TGCGCCAGCAGCCTCGGGACAGCCTACACCGGGGAGCTGTTTTTT. Its translation is CASSLGTAYTGELFF.

The chain links TRBV12-3 or TRBV12-4 to TRBJ2-2, with no clear D. The V end was cut by 7 bases, the J end by 5 bases, with 14 bases between. The CDR3 sequence is 14 residues long. The CDR3 sequence is CASIPTPPTGELFF. The CDR3 nucleotides read TGTGCCAGCATCCCGACTCCCCCGACCGGGGAGCTGTTTTTT.

This clonotype appeared a few times. This chain connects TRBV12-3 or TRBV12-4 to TRBJ1-6; 9 bases are shared with TRBD1. The V gene end was trimmed by 3 bases and the J gene end by 7 bases; junction bases not matched to a gene: 7. The CDR3 loop spans 16 amino acids. CDR3 residues: CASSFATDRGNSPLHF. The CDR3 DNA follows: TGTGCCAGCAGTTTTGCAACGGACAGGGGCAATTCACCCCTCCACTTT.

This clonotype has at least ten counts. The rearrangement links TRBV2 to TRBJ2-3, with D uncertain. Trimming took off 9 bases at V and 2 bases at J, with 9 bases between the two ends. CDR3 length: 12 amino acids. Germline V gene sequence: CDR1 SNHLY, CDR2 FYNNEI. The CDR3 loop is CASGLVTDTQYF. CDR3 in DNA: TGTGCCAGTGGGCTTGTCACAGATACGCAGTATTTT.

This clonotype was detected ten times or more. The chain has TRBV6-1 and TRBJ2-7; no clear D. The CDR3 runs to 14 residues. Trimming pared 1 base from V and 6 bases from J, leaving 13 bases between. From germline, CDR1 is MNHNS and CDR2 SASEGT. The CDR3 DNA reads TGTGCCAGCAGTGAAGTGGCGGCCCCCGTCGAGCAGTACTTC. Its translation: CASSEVAAPVEQYF.

This clonotype showed up just a few times. This sequence joins TRBV27 and TRBJ1-5, with a weak D call TRBD1 (6 bases). CDR1 MNHEY and CDR2 SMNVEV come from the germline V gene (reference sequence). This CDR3 is 16 amino acids long. V lost 7 bases to trimming and J lost 4 bases, with 20 bases between them. The CDR3 DNA follows: TGTGCCAGCACCCTCCGGGGGCTAGACGGAAATCAGCCCCAGCATTTT. Protein product: CASTLRGLDGNQPQHF.

This clonotype was found many times. The chain uses TRBV30 and TRBJ1-2, with D perhaps TRBD1 (5 bases). Germline lookup yields CDR1 GTSNPN and CDR2 SVGIG (reference sequence). V shed 2 bases and J shed 4 bases, with 11 bases lying between them. The CDR3 length is 13 residues. Here the CDR3 reads CAWSTRDRYGYTF. The CDR3 coding sequence is TGTGCCTGGAGTACCCGGGACCGCTATGGCTACACCTTC.

This clonotype appeared a few times. V usage is TRBV7-9 and J usage is TRBJ1-5; perhaps TRBD1 as D (5 bases). The ends were cut back, 1 base at V and 7 bases at J, with 11 bases in the middle. Germline lookup yields CDR1 SEHNR and CDR2 FQNEAQ (reference sequence). The CDR3 runs to 14 residues. CDR3 amino acids: CASSLVDGDQPQHF. The DNA of the CDR3 is TGTGCCAGCAGCTTAGTCGACGGGGACCAGCCCCAGCATTTT. The entire variable domain, with the rest obtained from reference TRBV7-9 and TRBJ1-5, is as follows: DTGVSQNPRHKITKRGQNVTFRCDPISEHNRLYWYRQTLGQGPEFLTYFQNEAQLEKSRLLSDRFSAERPKGSFSTLEIQRTEQGDSAMYLCASSLVDGDQPQHFGDGTRLSIL.

This clonotype was seen only a few times. The CDR3 DNA reads TGTGCCAGCAGGCGGGGGTTAGACAGGGCCGGTGAGCAGTTCTTC. This gives the protein CASRRGLDRAGEQFF. The V and J genes are TRBV6-5 and TRBJ2-1; D tentatively fits TRBD1 or TRBD2 (7 bases each). Germline lookup yields CDR1 MNHEY and CDR2 SVGAGI. There are 15 residues in the CDR3. V dropped 6 bases and J dropped 9 bases, with 21 bases sitting between them.

At least ten counts were recorded for this clonotype. The chain links TRBV20-1 to TRBJ2-3, with D possibly TRBD2 on 6 matching bases. Trimming took off 2 bases at V and 4 bases at J, with 10 bases between the two ends. The CDR3 loop spans 13 amino acids. CDR1 is DFQATT and CDR2 is SNEGSKA in the germline V gene (reference sequence). The CDR3 region is CSARYPGADTQYF. DNA for the CDR3: TGCAGTGCTAGATACCCGGGAGCAGATACGCAGTATTTT.

In its sample, this clonotype was seen many times. V usage is TRBV20-1 and J usage is TRBJ1-2; a weak D match, TRBD1 (5 bases). Germline-derived CDR1 and CDR2 are DFQATT and SNEGSKA (reference sequence). The CDR3 has 13 residues. V was clipped by 1 base and J by 5 bases, with 11 bases between them. The CDR3 coding sequence is TGCAGTGCTAGAGCGGGGGTTGGGTATGGCTACACCTTC. Translating gives CSARAGVGYGYTF.

This clonotype appeared many times. V usage is TRBV10-3 and J usage is TRBJ1-5; D possibly corresponds to TRBD1 (5 bases). Per the germline V gene, CDR1 is ENHRY and CDR2 is SYGVKD. The V end was cut by 0 bases, the J end by 1 base, with 7 bases between. This CDR3 has 15 amino acids. The CDR3 loop reads CAISESRGSNQPQHF. The CDR3 DNA follows: TGTGCCATCAGTGAGTCGAGGGGAAGCAATCAGCCCCAGCATTTT.

There are a few counts of this clonotype. The rearrangement links TRBV6-2 or TRBV6-3 to TRBJ2-5; D is ambiguous. The CDR3 consists of 14 residues. V dropped 5 bases and J dropped 1 base, with 11 bases sitting between them. CDR1 and CDR2 (germline): MNHEY, SVGEGT. The CDR3 sequence: CASSADGRQETQYF. Here the CDR3 DNA reads TGTGCCAGCAGTGCCGACGGACGCCAAGAGACCCAGTACTTC.